What follows are 2 T cell receptor beta chains derived from one specimen sequenced in a study of beta chain features in type 1 diabetes. The authors reverse transcribed all of the isolated RNA, so sequencing captured expressed TCRB transcripts. TCRdb keeps only in-frame clones here, not all; method: immunoSEQ multiplex PCR. The sample includes some 240,000 clones, under 13% seen only once; the top ten take 1% to 1.5%. Sequencing was done on a sample of central memory CD4+ T cells from blood. The receptors were gathered from a man younger than 30 in good health.

A word on this clone: Additional DNA sequences in this sample encode the identical CDR3. V gene TRBV9 combines with J gene TRBJ2-3, with TRBD2 matching over 7 bases. From germline, CDR1 is SGDLS and CDR2 YYNGEE. V gave up 0 bases and J gave up 4 bases; unmatched junction bases: 2. There are 14 residues in the CDR3. In nucleotides, the CDR3 is TGTGCCAGCAGCGTAGGCGGGAGTTCAGATACGCAGTATTTT. Amino acid sequence: CASSVGGSSDTQYF.

This clone has a handful of counts. This sequence is one base from a far larger clone and is likely a read error. The chain carries TRBV18 and TRBJ2-5; tentative D call: TRBD1 (5 bases). There are 14 residues in the CDR3. CDR1 KGHSH and CDR2 LQKENI come from the germline V gene. The CDR3, as DNA: TGTGCCAGCGCACCACGGACACGCCAAGAGACCCAGTACTTC. Translating gives CASAPRTRQETQYF.